This TCR beta chain was documented in a study of blood T cell repertoires in COVID-19. Germline lookup yields CDR1 LNHDA and CDR2 SQIVND (reference sequence). CDR3 length equals 14 residues. Trimming took off 5 bases at V and 2 bases at J, with 9 bases between the two ends. Clones were sequenced by immunoSEQ multiplex PCR, and TCRdb holds only the in-frame ones, with some missing. The table includes under 150,000 clones, around 78% detected once. V gene TRBV19 combines with J gene TRBJ2-2; D is unclear. Sequencing was carried out using peripheral blood. The receptor was isolated from a man aged 25 to 40 with acute or convalescent COVID-19. The CDR3 loop reads CASSRDLNTGELFF. CDR3 DNA sequence: TGTGCCAGTAGTCGTGACTTAAACACCGGGGAGCTGTTTTTT.